Only a few counts were recorded for the clone carrying this T cell receptor beta chain. Antigen: not known. This CDR3 contains 15 residues. V shed 2 bases and J shed 3 bases, with 14 bases lying between them. Germline V CDR1 and CDR2: SEHNR, FQNEAQ (reference sequence). This sample was taken from a study of T cell repertoires in cytomegalovirus infection. On the study more broadly: Peptides in the study included HLA-C-restricted and HLA-B-restricted CMV epitopes. Public signatures in TCR beta pointed to CMV infection and matching HLA type.

TCRdb reprocessed the reads via MiXCR and lists one record per CDR3 protein. The profile shows about 770,000 distinct CDR3 sequences, 29% of them singletons. The starting material was cultured CD8+ T cells from PBMCs, obtained from culture after CMV antigen stimulation. This sequence was found in a human donor in good health (CMV status not recorded). Some clones in this sample may be carry-over from other donors' samples. J is TRBJ2-7 and V is TRBV7-9; D perhaps matches TRBD1 (6 bases). The DNA of the CDR3 is TGTGCCAGCAGCTTAAGCTCAGGGGTAGGCTACGAGCAGTACTTC. Translation: CASSLSSGVGYEQYF.